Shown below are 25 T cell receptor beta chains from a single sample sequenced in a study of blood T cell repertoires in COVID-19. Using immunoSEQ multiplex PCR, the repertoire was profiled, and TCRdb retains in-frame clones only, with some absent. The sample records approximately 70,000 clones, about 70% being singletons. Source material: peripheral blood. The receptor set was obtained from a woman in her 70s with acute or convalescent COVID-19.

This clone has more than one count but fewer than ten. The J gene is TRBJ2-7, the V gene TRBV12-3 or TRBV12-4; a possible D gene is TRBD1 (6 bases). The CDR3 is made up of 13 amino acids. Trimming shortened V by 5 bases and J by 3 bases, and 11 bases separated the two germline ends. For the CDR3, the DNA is TGTGCCAGCAGTACGGACAGTCACTACGAGCAGTACTTC. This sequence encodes CASSTDSHYEQYF.

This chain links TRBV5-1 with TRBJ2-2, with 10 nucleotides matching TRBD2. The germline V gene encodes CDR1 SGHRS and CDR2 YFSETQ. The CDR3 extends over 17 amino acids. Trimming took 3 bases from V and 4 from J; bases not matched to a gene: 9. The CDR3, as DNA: TGCGCCAGCAGCTCAACACTAGCGGGGAGGGCCACCGGGGAGCTGTTTTTT. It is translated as CASSSTLAGRATGELFF.

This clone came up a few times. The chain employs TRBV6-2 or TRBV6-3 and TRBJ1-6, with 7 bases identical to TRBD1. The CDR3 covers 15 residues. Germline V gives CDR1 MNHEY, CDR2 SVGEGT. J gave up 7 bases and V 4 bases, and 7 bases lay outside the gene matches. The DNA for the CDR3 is TGTGCCAGCAGTTTGTTCGGGACAGAGAATTCACCCCTCCACTTT. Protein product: CASSLFGTENSPLHF.

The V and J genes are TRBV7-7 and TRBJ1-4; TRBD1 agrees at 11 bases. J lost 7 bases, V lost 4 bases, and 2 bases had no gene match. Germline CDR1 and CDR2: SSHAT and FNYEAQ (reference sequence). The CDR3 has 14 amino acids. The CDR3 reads CASSSGQGGEKLFF. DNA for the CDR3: TGTGCCAGCAGCTCGGGACAGGGGGGTGAAAAACTGTTTTTT.

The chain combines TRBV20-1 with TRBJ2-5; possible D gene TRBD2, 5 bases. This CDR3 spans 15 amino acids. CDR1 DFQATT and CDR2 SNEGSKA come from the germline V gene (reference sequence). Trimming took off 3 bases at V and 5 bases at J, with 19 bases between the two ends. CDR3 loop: CSASDGKHPPETQYF. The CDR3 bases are TGCAGTGCTAGTGACGGGAAGCACCCTCCGGAGACCCAGTACTTC.

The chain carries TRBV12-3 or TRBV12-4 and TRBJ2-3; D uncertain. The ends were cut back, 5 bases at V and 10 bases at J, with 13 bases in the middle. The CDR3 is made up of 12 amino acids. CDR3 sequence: CASSRPVSAQYF. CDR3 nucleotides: TGTGCCAGCAGTCGTCCGGTTTCGGCGCAGTATTTT.

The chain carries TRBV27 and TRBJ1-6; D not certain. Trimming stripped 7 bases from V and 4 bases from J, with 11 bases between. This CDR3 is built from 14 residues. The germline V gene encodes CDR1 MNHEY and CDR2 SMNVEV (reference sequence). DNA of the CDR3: TGTGCCAGCACCCCTCAGATTTATAATTCACCCCTCCACTTT. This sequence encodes CASTPQIYNSPLHF.

CDR3 sequence reads: CAITEDGTGNSPLHF. The CDR3 DNA reads TGTGCCATCACCGAGGATGGGACAGGGAATTCACCCCTCCACTTT. The rearrangement uses TRBV10-3 and TRBJ1-6; 9 nucleotides agree with TRBD1. Germline V gene lookup returns CDR1 ENHRY and CDR2 SYGVKD. The V gene end was trimmed by 7 bases and the J gene end by 7 bases; junction bases not matched to a gene: 8. This CDR3 comprises 15 residues.

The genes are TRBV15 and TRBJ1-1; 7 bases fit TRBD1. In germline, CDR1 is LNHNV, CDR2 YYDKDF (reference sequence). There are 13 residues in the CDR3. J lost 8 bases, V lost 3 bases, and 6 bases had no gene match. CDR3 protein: CATSRDRGLEAFF. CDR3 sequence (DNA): TGTGCCACCAGCAGGGATAGGGGGCTCGAAGCTTTCTTT.

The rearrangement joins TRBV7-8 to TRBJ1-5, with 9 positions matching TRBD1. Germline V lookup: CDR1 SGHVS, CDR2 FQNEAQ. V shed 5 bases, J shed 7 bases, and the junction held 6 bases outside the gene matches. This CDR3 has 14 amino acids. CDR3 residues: CASSTRTGEQPQHF. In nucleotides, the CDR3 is TGTGCCAGCAGCACCCGGACAGGGGAACAGCCCCAGCATTTT.

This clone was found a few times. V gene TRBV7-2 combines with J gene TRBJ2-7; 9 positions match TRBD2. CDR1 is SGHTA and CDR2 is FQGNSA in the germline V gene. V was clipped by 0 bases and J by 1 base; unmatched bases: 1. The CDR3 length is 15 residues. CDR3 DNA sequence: TGTGCCAGCAGCTTAGCTAGCGGGGGATCCTACGAGCAGTACTTC. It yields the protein CASSLASGGSYEQYF.

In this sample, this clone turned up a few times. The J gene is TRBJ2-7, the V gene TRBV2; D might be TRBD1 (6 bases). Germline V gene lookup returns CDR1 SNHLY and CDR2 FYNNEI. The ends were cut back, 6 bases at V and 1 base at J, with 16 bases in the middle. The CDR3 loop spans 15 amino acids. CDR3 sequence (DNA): TGTGCCAGCAGCCACAGGGAGAAGAGATCCTACGAGCAGTACTTC. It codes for CASSHREKRSYEQYF.

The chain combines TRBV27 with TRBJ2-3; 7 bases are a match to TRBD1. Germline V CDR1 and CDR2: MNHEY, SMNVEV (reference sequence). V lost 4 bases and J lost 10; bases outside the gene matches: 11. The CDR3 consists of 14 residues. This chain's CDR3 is CASSSRTGGPPQYF. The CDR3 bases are TGTGCCAGCAGTTCCAGGACAGGAGGTCCCCCGCAGTATTTT.

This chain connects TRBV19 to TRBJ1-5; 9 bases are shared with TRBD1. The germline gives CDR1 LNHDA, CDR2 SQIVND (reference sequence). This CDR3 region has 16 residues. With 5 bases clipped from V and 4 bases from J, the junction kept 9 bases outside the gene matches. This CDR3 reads CASSVQQGARNQPQHF. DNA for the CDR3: TGTGCCAGTAGTGTACAACAGGGGGCAAGAAATCAGCCCCAGCATTTT.

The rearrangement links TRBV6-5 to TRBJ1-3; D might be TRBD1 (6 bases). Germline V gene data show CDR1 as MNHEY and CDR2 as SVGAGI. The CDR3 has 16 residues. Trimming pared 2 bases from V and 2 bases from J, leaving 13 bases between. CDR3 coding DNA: TGTGCCAGCAGTTACGGGGGGGGGCAAACTGGAAACACCATATATTTT. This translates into CASSYGGGQTGNTIYF.

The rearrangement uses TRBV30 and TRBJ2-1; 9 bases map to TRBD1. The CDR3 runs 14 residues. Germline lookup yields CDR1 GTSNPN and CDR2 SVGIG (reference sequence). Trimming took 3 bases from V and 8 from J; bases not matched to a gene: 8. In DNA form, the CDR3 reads TGTGCCTGGAGCGCCGGGACAGGGTTCGATGAGCAGTTCTTC. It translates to CAWSAGTGFDEQFF.

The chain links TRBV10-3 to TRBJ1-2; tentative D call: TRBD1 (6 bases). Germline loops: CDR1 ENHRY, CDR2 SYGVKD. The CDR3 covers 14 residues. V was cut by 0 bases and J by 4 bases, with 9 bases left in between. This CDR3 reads CAISESGGPYGYTF. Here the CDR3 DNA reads TGTGCCATCAGTGAGTCGGGGGGGCCCTATGGCTACACCTTC.

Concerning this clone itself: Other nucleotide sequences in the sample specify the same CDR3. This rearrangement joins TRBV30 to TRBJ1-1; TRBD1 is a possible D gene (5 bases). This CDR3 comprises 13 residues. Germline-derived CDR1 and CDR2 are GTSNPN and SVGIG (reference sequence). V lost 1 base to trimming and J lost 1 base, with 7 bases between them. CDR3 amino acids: CAWSGQGNTEAFF. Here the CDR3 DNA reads TGTGCCTGGAGTGGGCAGGGGAACACTGAAGCTTTCTTT.

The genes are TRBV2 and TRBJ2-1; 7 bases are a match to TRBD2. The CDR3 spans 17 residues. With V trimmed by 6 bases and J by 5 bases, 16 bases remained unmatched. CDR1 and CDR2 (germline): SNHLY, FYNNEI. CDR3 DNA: TGTGCCAGCAGATTTCCCCCCGGGAGGTCCCTTGACAATGAGCAGTTCTTC. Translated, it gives CASRFPPGRSLDNEQFF.

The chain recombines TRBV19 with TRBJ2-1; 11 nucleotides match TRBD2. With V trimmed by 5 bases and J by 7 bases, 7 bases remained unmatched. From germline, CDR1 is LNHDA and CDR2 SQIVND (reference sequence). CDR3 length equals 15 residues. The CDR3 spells CASSFSSGRRNEQFF. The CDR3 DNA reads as TGTGCCAGTAGTTTTTCTAGCGGGAGGCGGAATGAGCAGTTCTTC.

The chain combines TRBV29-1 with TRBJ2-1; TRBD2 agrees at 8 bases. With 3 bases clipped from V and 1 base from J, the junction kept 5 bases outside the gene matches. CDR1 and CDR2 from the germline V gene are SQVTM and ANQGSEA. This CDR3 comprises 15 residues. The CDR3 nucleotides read TGCAGCGTTGATGGGGTAGCGGGATCCTACAATGAGCAGTTCTTC. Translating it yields CSVDGVAGSYNEQFF.

The CDR3 loop reads CASGNIISNQPQHF. DNA for the CDR3: TGTGCCAGCGGTAACATAATTAGCAATCAGCCCCAGCATTTT. V gene TRBV28 combines with J gene TRBJ1-5, with no clear D. The CDR3 consists of 14 residues. V lost 8 bases, J lost 0 bases, and 11 bases lay in between. The V gene's germline CDR1 is MDHEN and CDR2 SYDVKM.

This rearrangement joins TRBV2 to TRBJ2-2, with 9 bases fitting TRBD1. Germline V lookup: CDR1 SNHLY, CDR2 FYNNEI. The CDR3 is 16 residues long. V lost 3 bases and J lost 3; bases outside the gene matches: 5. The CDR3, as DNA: TGTGCCAGCAGTGACCGGGACAGGGCGGACACCGGGGAGCTGTTTTTT. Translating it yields CASSDRDRADTGELFF.

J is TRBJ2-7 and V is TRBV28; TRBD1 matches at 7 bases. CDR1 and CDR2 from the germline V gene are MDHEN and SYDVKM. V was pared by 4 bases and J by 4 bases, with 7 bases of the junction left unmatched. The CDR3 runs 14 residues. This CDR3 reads CASSSTGSEYEQYF. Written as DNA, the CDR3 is TGTGCCAGCAGTTCGACAGGGTCGGAGTACGAGCAGTACTTC.

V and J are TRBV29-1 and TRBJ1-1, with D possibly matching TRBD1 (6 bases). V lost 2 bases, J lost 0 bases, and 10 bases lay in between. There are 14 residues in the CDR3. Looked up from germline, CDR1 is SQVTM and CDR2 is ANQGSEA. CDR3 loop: CSVELTGMNTEAFF. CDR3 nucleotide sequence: TGCAGCGTTGAACTGACAGGCATGAACACTGAAGCTTTCTTT.